This T cell receptor (beta chain) was identified in a study of T cell responses to AZD1222 COVID-19 vaccine. Study details: Second doses were pooled across both intervals (about 4 or about 12 weeks).

The CDR3 is made up of 16 amino acids. Trimming removed 1 base from V and 4 bases from J, with 15 bases in between. In germline, CDR1 is LGHDT, CDR2 YNNKEL (reference sequence). Turning to this clone: Its antigen remains unknown.

Study results and limitations: Nearly half of spike-specific TCRs reportedly go after variant regions that carry no mutations. The donor group comprised mostly white British people and more females; the analysis possibly underestimated clonal diversity. CD4 TCRs linked to vaccination spanned spike, dominating at 160-218 and 743-854.

Data came from immunoSEQ multiplex PCR; TCRdb stores just in-frame clones and leaves some out. The sample shows about 97,000 clones, over 75% of them seen only once. The sequences come from peripheral blood, collected on day 0 of AZD1222 vaccination. The J gene is TRBJ2-3, the V gene TRBV3-1 (or the pseudogene TRBV3-2), with a tentative D call TRBD2 (5 bases). This sequence originates from an adult in good health. CDR3 residues: CASSQAGGIRADTQYF. The CDR3, as DNA: TGTGCCAGCAGCCAAGCCGGAGGCATAAGAGCAGATACGCAGTATTTT.